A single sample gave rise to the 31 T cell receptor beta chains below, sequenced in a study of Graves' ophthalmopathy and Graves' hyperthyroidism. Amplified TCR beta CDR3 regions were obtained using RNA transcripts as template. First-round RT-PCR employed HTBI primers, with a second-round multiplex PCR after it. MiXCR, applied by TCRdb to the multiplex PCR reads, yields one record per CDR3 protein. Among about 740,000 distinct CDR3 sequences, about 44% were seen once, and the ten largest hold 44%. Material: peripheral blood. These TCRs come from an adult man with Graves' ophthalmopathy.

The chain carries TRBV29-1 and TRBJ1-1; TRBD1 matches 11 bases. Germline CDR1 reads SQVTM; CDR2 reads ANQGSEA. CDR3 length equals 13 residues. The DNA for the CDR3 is TGCAGTGTAGGACAGGGGGCGAACACTGAAGCTTTCTTT. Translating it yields CSVGQGANTEAFF.

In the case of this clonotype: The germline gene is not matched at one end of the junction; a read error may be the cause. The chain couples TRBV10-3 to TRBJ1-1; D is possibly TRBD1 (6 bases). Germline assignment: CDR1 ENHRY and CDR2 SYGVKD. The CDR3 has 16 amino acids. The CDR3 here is CASSYERRGGRTEAFF. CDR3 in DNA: TGTGCCAGCAGTTATGAAAGGAGAGGGGGAAGGACTGAAGCTTTCTTT.

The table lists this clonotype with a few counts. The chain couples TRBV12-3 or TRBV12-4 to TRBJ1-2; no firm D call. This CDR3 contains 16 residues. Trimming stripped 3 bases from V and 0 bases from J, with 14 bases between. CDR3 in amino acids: CASSFPAVGANYGYTF. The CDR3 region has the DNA TGTGCCAGCAGTTTCCCAGCGGTAGGAGCTAACTATGGCTACACCTTC.

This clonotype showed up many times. CDR3 protein: CASSFGGIDTEAFF. Here the CDR3 DNA reads TGTGCCAGCAGCTTCGGGGGGATCGACACTGAAGCTTTCTTT. The rearrangement joins TRBV11-2 to TRBJ1-1, with TRBD1 as a possible D gene (5 bases). Germline assignment: CDR1 SGHAT and CDR2 FQNNGV. The CDR3 consists of 14 residues. The V gene lost 3 bases and the J gene lost 3 bases, with 11 bases spanning the gap.

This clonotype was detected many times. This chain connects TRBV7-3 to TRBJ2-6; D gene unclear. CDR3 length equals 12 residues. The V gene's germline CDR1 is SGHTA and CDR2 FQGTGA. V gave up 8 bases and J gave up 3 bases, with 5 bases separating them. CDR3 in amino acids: CASGYGANVLTF. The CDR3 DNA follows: TGTGCCAGCGGGTATGGGGCCAACGTCCTGACTTTC.

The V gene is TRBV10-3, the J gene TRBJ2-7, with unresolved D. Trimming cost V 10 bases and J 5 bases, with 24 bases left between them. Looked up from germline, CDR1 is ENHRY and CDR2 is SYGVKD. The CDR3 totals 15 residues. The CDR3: CASRPYGSNLHEQYF. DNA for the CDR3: TGTGCCAGCAGGCCCTACGGGTCGAACCTCCACGAGCAGTACTTC.

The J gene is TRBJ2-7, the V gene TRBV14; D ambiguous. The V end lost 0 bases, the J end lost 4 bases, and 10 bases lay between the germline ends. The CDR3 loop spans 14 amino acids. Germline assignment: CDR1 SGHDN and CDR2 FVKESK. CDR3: CASSQDSGGYEQYF. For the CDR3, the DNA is TGTGCCAGCAGCCAAGATTCGGGCGGATACGAGCAGTACTTC.

CDR3 sequence (DNA): TGTGCCACCAGTGAGCCCCGGGCAATCAATGAGCAGTTCTTC. It specifies CATSEPRAINEQFF. V gene TRBV24-1 combines with J gene TRBJ2-1; D is uncertain. The germline V gene has CDR1 KGHDR and CDR2 SFDVKD. V gave up 4 bases and J gave up 6 bases, with 12 bases separating them. The CDR3 extends over 14 amino acids.

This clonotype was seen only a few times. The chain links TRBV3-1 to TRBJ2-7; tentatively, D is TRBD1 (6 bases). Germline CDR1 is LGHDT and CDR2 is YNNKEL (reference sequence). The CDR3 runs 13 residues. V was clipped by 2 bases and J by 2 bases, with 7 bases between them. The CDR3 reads CASSQQGTYEQYF. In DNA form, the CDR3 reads TGTGCCAGCAGCCAACAGGGGACCTACGAGCAGTACTTC.

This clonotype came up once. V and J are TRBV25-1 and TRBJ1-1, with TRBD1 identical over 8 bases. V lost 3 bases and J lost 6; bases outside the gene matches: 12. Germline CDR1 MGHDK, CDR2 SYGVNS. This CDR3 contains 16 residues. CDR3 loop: CASSDSAGDRPSEAFF. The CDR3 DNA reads TGTGCCAGCAGTGATAGTGCCGGGGACAGGCCATCTGAAGCTTTCTTT.

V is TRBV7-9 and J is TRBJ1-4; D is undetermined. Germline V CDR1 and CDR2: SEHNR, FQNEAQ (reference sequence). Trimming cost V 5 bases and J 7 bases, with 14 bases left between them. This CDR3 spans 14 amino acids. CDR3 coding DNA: TGTGCCAGCAGCCCCGTGAGGTGGGGTGAAAAACTGTTTTTT. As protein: CASSPVRWGEKLFF.

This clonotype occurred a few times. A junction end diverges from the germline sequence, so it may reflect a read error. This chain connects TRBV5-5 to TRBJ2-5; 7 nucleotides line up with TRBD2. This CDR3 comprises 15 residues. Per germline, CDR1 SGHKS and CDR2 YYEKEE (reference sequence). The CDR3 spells CASSLGGGLRGRVEF. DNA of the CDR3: TGTGCCAGCAGCTTGGGGGGGGGACTCCGGGGCCGAGTGGAATTC.

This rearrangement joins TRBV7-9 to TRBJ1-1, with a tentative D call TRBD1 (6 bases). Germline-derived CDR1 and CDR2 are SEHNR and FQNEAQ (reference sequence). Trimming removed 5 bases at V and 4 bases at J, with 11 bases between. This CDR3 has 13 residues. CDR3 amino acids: CASSPRTVTEAFF. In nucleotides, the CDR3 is TGTGCCAGCAGCCCCCGGACAGTCACTGAAGCTTTCTTT.

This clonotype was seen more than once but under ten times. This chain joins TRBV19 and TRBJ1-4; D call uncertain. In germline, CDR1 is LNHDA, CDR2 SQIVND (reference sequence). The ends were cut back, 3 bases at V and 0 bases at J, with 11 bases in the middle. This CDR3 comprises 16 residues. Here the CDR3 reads CASSISASATNEKLFF. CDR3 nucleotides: TGTGCCAGTAGTATCTCTGCCAGTGCAACTAATGAAAAACTGTTTTTT.

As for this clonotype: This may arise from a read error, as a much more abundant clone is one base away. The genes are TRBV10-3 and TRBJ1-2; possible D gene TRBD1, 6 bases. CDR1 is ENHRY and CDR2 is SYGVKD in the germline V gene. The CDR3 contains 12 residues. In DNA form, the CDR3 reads TGTGCCGTCAGTGAAATCGACAGGGGCTACACCTTC. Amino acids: CAVSEIDRGYTF.

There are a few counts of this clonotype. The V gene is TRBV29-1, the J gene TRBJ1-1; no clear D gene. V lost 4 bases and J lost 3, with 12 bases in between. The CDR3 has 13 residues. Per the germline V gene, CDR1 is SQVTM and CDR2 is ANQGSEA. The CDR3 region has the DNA TGCAGCGTTGGTTTGCCAGTGGACACTGAAGCTTTCTTT. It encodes CSVGLPVDTEAFF.

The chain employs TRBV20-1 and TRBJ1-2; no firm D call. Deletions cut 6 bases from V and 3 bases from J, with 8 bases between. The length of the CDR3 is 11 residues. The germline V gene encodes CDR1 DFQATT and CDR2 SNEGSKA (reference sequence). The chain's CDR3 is CSAAPDYGYTF. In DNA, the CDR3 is TGCAGTGCGGCCCCGGACTATGGCTACACCTTC.

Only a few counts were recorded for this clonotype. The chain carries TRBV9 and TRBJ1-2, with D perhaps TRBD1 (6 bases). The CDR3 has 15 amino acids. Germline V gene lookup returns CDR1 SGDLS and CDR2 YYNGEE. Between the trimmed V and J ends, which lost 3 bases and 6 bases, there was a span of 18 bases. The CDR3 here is CASSGWARGLDGYTF. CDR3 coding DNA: TGTGCCAGCAGCGGATGGGCCAGGGGCCTTGATGGCTACACCTTC.

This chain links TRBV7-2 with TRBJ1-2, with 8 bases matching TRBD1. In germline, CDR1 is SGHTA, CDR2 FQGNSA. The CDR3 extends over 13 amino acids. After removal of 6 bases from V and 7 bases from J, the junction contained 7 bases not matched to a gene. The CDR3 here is CASRLQGVRGYTF. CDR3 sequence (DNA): TGTGCCAGCAGATTACAGGGGGTGCGTGGCTACACCTTC.

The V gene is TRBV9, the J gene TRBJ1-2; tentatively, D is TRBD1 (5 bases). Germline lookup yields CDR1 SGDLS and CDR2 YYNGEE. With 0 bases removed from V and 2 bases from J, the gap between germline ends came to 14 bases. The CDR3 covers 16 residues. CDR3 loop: CASSVAGQGPNYGYTF. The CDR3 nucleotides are TGTGCCAGCAGCGTAGCGGGTCAGGGTCCAAACTATGGCTACACCTTC.

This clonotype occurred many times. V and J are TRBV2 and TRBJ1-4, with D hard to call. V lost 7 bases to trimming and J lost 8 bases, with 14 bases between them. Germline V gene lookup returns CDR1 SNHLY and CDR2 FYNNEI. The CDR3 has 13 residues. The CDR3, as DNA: TGTGCCAGCATACGGATCAGGCGGGAAAAACTGTTTTTT. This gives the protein CASIRIRREKLFF.

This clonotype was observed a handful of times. The CDR3 reads CSALLGGRDSGPFEQYF. DNA of the CDR3: TGCAGTGCCCTCCTCGGTGGTCGGGACTCCGGTCCCTTCGAGCAGTACTTC. The chain recombines TRBV20-1 with TRBJ2-7; D is perhaps TRBD2 (6 bases). V lost 6 bases to trimming and J lost 6 bases, with 30 bases between them. CDR1 is DFQATT and CDR2 is SNEGSKA in the germline V gene (reference sequence). The CDR3 consists of 17 residues.

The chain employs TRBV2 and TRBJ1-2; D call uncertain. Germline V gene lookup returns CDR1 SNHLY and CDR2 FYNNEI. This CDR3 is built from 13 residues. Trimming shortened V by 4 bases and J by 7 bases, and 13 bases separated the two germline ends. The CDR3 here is CASSARRGSGYTF. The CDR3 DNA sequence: TGTGCCAGCAGTGCCCGCCGTGGGTCTGGCTACACCTTC.

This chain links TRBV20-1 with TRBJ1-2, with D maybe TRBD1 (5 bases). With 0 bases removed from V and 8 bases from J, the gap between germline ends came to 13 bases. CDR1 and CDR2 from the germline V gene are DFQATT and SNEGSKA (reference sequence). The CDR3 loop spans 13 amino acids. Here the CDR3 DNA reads TGCAGTGCTAGAGATACGGGGACGAGCGGCTACACCTTC. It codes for CSARDTGTSGYTF.

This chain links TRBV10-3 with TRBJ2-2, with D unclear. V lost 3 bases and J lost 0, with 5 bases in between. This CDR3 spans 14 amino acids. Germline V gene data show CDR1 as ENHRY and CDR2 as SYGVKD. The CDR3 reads CAISEGPNTGELFF. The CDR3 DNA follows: TGTGCCATCAGTGAAGGCCCGAACACCGGGGAGCTGTTTTTT.

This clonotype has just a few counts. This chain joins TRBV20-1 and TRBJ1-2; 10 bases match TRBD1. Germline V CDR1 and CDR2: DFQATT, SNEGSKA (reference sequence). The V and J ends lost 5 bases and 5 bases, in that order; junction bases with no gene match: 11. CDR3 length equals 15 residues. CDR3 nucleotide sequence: TGCAGTGCTGGAGTGGGGACAGGGGAAGGGTATGGCTACACCTTC. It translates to CSAGVGTGEGYGYTF.

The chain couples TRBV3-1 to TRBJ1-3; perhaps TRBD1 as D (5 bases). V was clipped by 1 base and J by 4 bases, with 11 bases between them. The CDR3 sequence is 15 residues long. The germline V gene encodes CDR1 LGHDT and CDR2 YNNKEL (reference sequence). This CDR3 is CASSQAANRGNTIYF. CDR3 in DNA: TGTGCCAGCAGCCAAGCGGCGAACAGGGGAAACACCATATATTTT.

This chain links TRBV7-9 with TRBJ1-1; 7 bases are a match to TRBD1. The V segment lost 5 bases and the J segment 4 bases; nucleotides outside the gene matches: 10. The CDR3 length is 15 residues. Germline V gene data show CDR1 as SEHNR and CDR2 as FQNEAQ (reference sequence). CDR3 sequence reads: CASSPSGRGGTEAFF. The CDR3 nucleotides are TGTGCCAGCAGCCCCAGCGGCAGGGGGGGCACTGAAGCTTTCTTT.

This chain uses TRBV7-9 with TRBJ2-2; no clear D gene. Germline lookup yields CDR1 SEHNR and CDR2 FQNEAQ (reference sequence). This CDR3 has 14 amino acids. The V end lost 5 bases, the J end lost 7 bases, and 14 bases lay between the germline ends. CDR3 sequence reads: CASSPVASDGELFF. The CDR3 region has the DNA TGTGCCAGCAGCCCCGTCGCATCGGACGGGGAGCTGTTTTTT.

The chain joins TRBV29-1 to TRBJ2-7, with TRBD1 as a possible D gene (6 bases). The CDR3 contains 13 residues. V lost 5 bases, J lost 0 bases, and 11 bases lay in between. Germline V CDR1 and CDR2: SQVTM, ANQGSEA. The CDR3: CSVRGWLSYEQYF. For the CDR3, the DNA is TGCAGCGTTAGGGGGTGGCTCTCCTACGAGCAGTACTTC.

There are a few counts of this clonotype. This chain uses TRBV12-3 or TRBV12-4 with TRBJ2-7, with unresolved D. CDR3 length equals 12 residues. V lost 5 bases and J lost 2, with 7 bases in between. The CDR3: CASSNRAYEQYF. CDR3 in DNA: TGTGCCAGCAGTAACAGAGCCTACGAGCAGTACTTC.